Shown below are 23 T cell receptor beta chains from a single sample sequenced in a study of blood T cell repertoires in COVID-19. Generated by immunoSEQ multiplex PCR, the TCRdb table keeps only in-frame clones and is missing some. The sample yields about 120,000 clones, 78% seen once. Input material: peripheral blood. These receptors were taken from a man aged 65 to 79 with acute or convalescent COVID-19.

The chain employs TRBV11-3 and TRBJ1-3; D is unclear. V lost 5 bases, J lost 0 bases, and 17 bases lay in between. CDR1 and CDR2 from the germline V gene are SGHNT and YENEEA. The CDR3 has 17 amino acids. The CDR3 sequence: CASSARLSAGSGNTIYF. For the CDR3, the DNA is TGTGCCAGCAGCGCCCGATTGAGCGCGGGCTCTGGAAACACCATATATTTT.

The CDR3 sequence: CASSVGSSRFMNTEAFF. In nucleotides, the CDR3 is TGTGCCAGCAGCGTAGGCTCGTCCCGGTTTATGAACACTGAAGCTTTCTTT. The J gene is TRBJ1-1, the V gene TRBV9; no firm D call. The germline V gene has CDR1 SGDLS and CDR2 YYNGEE. Trimming removed 0 bases at V and 0 bases at J, with 15 bases between. This CDR3 comprises 17 residues.

The chain uses TRBV5-6 and TRBJ2-7; perhaps TRBD2 as D (6 bases). The germline V gene encodes CDR1 SGHDT and CDR2 YYEEEE. V was shortened by 1 base and J by 1 base, with 9 bases between the two germline ends. The CDR3 contains 14 residues. CDR3 residues: CASSLMGGSYEQYF. As DNA, the CDR3 is TGTGCCAGCAGCTTGATGGGGGGATCCTACGAGCAGTACTTC.

The chain is built from TRBV25-1 and TRBJ1-2; D possibly corresponds to TRBD1 (6 bases). In germline, CDR1 is MGHDK, CDR2 SYGVNS. Trimming pared 5 bases from V and 5 bases from J, leaving 12 bases between. CDR3 size: 13 residues. CDR3 loop: CASSQGLRYGYTF. CDR3 DNA sequence: TGTGCCAGCAGTCAGGGGTTAAGGTATGGCTACACCTTC.

The gene calls are TRBV7-3 and TRBJ2-2, with D hard to call. V lost 9 bases to trimming and J lost 6 bases, with 14 bases between them. Germline V gene data show CDR1 as SGHTA and CDR2 as FQGTGA. The CDR3 sequence is 13 residues long. CDR3: CASSRSASGELFF. The CDR3 DNA is TGTGCCAGTAGCCGCAGCGCGTCCGGGGAGCTGTTTTTT.

The gene calls are TRBV12-3 or TRBV12-4 and TRBJ1-2; tentatively, D is TRBD1 (6 bases). This CDR3 has 13 residues. The V end was cut by 5 bases, the J end by 6 bases, with 13 bases between. CDR3 amino acids: CASSPGAGDGYTF. DNA of the CDR3: TGTGCCAGCAGTCCTGGGGCAGGGGATGGCTACACCTTC.

The rearrangement joins TRBV5-4 to TRBJ2-5; D possibly corresponds to TRBD1 (5 bases). The V end was cut by 4 bases, the J end by 6 bases, with 19 bases between. Germline CDR1 SGHNT, CDR2 YYREEE (reference sequence). The CDR3 covers 15 residues. CDR3 DNA sequence: TGTGCCAGCAGCCCCCCCAGGACACCCTTTCAGACCCAGTACTTC. Translated, it gives CASSPPRTPFQTQYF.

This clone occurred a few times. The rearrangement joins TRBV4-1 to TRBJ1-1; tentative D call: TRBD1 (6 bases). The CDR3 is 16 amino acids. Germline V CDR1 and CDR2: MGHRA, YSYEKL. V dropped 0 bases and J dropped 3 bases, with 14 bases sitting between them. As DNA, the CDR3 is TGCGCCAGCAGCCAAGATGGGGGGGGCTCTGACACTGAAGCTTTCTTT. Translated: CASSQDGGGSDTEAFF.

The chain has TRBV6-5 and TRBJ1-2; 7 bases are a match to TRBD1. The CDR3 extends over 13 amino acids. CDR1 is MNHEY and CDR2 is SVGAGI in the germline V gene. The junction had 5 bases not matched to a gene; V was cut back by 6 bases and J by 4 bases. The CDR3 DNA sequence: TGTGCCAGCAGCCGGAGGGGGCCCTATGGCTACACCTTC. This gives the protein CASSRRGPYGYTF.

The genes are TRBV29-1 and TRBJ2-2; TRBD1 agrees at 7 bases. Trimming removed 4 bases from V and 7 bases from J; junction bases left unmatched: 6. Germline CDR1 is SQVTM and CDR2 is ANQGSEA. The length of the CDR3 is 13 residues. The CDR3 sequence is CSVGPQGFGELFF. The CDR3 nucleotides are TGCAGCGTTGGGCCACAGGGGTTCGGGGAGCTGTTTTTT.

With respect to this clone: At one end the junction does not follow the germline gene, possibly because of a read error. The J gene is TRBJ1-3, the V gene TRBV7-7; 9 bases match TRBD1. The CDR3 loop spans 16 amino acids. Germline V gives CDR1 SSHAT, CDR2 FNYEAQ (reference sequence). This chain's CDR3 is CASSEGQGSTGNTIYF. The CDR3 region has the DNA TGTGCTAGCAGCGAAGGACAGGGGAGTACTGGAAACACCATATATTTT.

The J gene is TRBJ1-2, the V gene TRBV20-1; no clear D gene. The CDR3 is 13 residues long. V lost 3 bases to trimming and J lost 12 bases, with 20 bases between them. The germline gives CDR1 DFQATT, CDR2 SNEGSKA (reference sequence). CDR3 sequence: CSASEQTTMANTF. CDR3 nucleotides: TGCAGTGCTAGTGAGCAGACTACTATGGCTAACACCTTC.

This clone was found once. The CDR3 reads CAISDAYEQYF. In DNA form, the CDR3 reads TGTGCCATCAGTGACGCCTACGAGCAGTACTTC. The chain is built from TRBV10-3 and TRBJ2-7, with D uncertain. V gave up 3 bases and J gave up 2 bases, with 2 bases separating them. The germline V gene has CDR1 ENHRY and CDR2 SYGVKD. This CDR3 has 11 amino acids.

This clone was recorded a few times. J is TRBJ2-2 and V is TRBV7-2, with D possibly TRBD1 on 7 matching bases. The V gene's germline CDR1 is SGHTA and CDR2 FQGNSA. The CDR3 has 16 amino acids. Trimming removed 2 bases at V and 4 bases at J, with 14 bases between. CDR3 protein: CASSLNAGGITGELFF. The CDR3 DNA sequence: TGTGCCAGCAGCTTAAATGCAGGGGGGATCACCGGGGAGCTGTTTTTT.

The CDR3 sequence: CASTPPGGVNEQFF. CDR3 DNA sequence: TGTGCCAGTACCCCCCCGGGGGGGGTCAATGAGCAGTTCTTC. The genes are TRBV19 and TRBJ2-1, with 8 bases aligning to TRBD2. The V and J ends lost 7 bases and 6 bases, in that order; junction bases with no gene match: 8. The CDR3 sequence is 14 residues long. Germline V gene sequence: CDR1 LNHDA, CDR2 SQIVND (reference sequence).

This clone has a handful of counts. The chain links TRBV19 to TRBJ1-4; D possibly corresponds to TRBD1 (5 bases). CDR1 LNHDA and CDR2 SQIVND come from the germline V gene (reference sequence). V dropped 10 bases and J dropped 7 bases, with 25 bases sitting between them. The CDR3 loop spans 16 amino acids. This CDR3 reads CATNPQARGGGEKLFF. The DNA of the CDR3 is TGTGCCACCAATCCCCAGGCGCGGGGCGGGGGTGAAAAACTGTTTTTT. Supplemented by reference TRBV19 and TRBJ1-4, the full variable domain reads DGGITQSPKYLFRKEGQNVTLSCEQNLNHDAMYWYRQDPGQGLRLIYYSQIVNDFQKGDIAEGYSVSREKKESFPLTVTSAQKNPTAFYLCATNPQARGGGEKLFFGSGTQLSVL.

The chain uses TRBV6-5 and TRBJ2-7; D is perhaps TRBD1 (6 bases). V lost 7 bases to trimming and J lost 5 bases, with 12 bases between them. Germline V lookup: CDR1 MNHEY, CDR2 SVGAGI. This CDR3 comprises 12 residues. The CDR3 bases are TGTGCCAGCAACCGACAGGTCCACGAGCAGTACTTC. As protein: CASNRQVHEQYF.

This clone was seen once. The V call is TRBV10-3, the J call TRBJ1-1; 11 bases are shared with TRBD1. V shed 6 bases and J 3 bases; nucleotides not matched to a gene: 3. The CDR3 runs to 14 residues. Germline V gene data show CDR1 as ENHRY and CDR2 as SYGVKD. CDR3 sequence: CAIRGQGVDTEAFF. The CDR3 DNA reads TGTGCCATCAGGGGACAGGGGGTTGACACTGAAGCTTTCTTT.

This chain connects TRBV5-1 to TRBJ1-1; no reliable D call. This CDR3 has 14 residues. Per germline, CDR1 SGHRS and CDR2 YFSETQ. The germline V and J ends were trimmed by 1 base and 2 bases, with 9 bases remaining between them. For the CDR3, the DNA is TGCGCCAGCAGCTTGTTGGCGGGCAACACTGAAGCTTTCTTT. Translated, it gives CASSLLAGNTEAFF.

This clone was detected a few times. J is TRBJ1-4 and V is TRBV19, with D perhaps TRBD1 (6 bases). CDR1 and CDR2 from the germline V gene are LNHDA and SQIVND (reference sequence). Trimming left V 5 bases short and J 8 bases short, with 9 bases between. This CDR3 is built from 12 residues. This chain's CDR3 is CASSLRGEKLFF. CDR3 sequence (DNA): TGTGCCAGTAGTCTCAGGGGAGAAAAACTGTTTTTT.

The chain couples TRBV2 to TRBJ1-5; TRBD1 is a possible D gene (5 bases). V lost 6 bases, J lost 5 bases, and 14 bases lay in between. Germline CDR1 and CDR2: SNHLY and FYNNEI. The CDR3 has 14 amino acids. The CDR3 DNA reads as TGTGCCAGCAGCCGTGACAGCCTCGATCAGCCCCAGCATTTT. It encodes CASSRDSLDQPQHF.

V is TRBV19 and J is TRBJ2-2; unclear D gene. V lost 4 bases and J lost 5, with 5 bases in between. Germline CDR1 is LNHDA and CDR2 is SQIVND (reference sequence). There are 12 residues in the CDR3. In DNA form, the CDR3 reads TGTGCCAGTAGTACAAATACCGGGGAGCTGTTTTTT. It codes for CASSTNTGELFF.

The chain recombines TRBV15 with TRBJ1-6, with 8 bases matching TRBD1. The CDR3 consists of 14 residues. Germline-derived CDR1 and CDR2 are LNHNV and YYDKDF (reference sequence). J gave up 6 bases and V 3 bases, and 1 base lay outside the gene matches. CDR3 region: CATSRGTGNSPLHF. In DNA, the CDR3 is TGTGCCACCAGCAGGGGGACAGGTAATTCACCCCTCCACTTT.